The 9 T cell receptor beta chains below were found in one sample sequenced in a study of cytomegalovirus exposure and HLA in healthy donors. PCR was performed using 60 Vbeta and 13 Jbeta primers. The table came from immunoSEQ multiplex PCR; TCRdb's copy has only in-frame clones and leaves some out. The sample shows about 200,000 clones, 75% to 85% of them seen only once. The sample consisted of PBMCs. These receptors all stem from a male donor in good health and CMV-seropositive.

This chain joins TRBV7-9 and TRBJ2-5; possible D gene TRBD1, 6 bases. Germline CDR1 SEHNR, CDR2 FQNEAQ (reference sequence). Trimming shortened V by 5 bases and J by 1 base, and 14 bases separated the two germline ends. The CDR3 contains 15 residues. The CDR3 is CASSPTGQTQETQYF. CDR3 coding DNA: TGTGCCAGCAGCCCGACAGGACAGACCCAAGAGACCCAGTACTTC. Full variable domain (missing parts from reference TRBV7-9 and TRBJ2-5): DTGVSQNPRHKITKRGQNVTFRCDPISEHNRLYWYRQTLGQGPEFLTYFQNEAQLEKSRLLSDRFSAERPKGSFSTLEIQRTEQGDSAMYLCASSPTGQTQETQYFGPGTRLLVL.

The chain employs TRBV4-3 and TRBJ1-1, with D possibly matching TRBD1 (5 bases). Trimming shortened V by 3 bases and J by 9 bases, and 20 bases separated the two germline ends. Looked up from germline, CDR1 is LGHNA and CDR2 is YSLEER. The CDR3 loop spans 15 amino acids. CDR3 protein: CASSQTNTGFRQAFF. CDR3 nucleotide sequence: TGCGCCAGCAGCCAGACGAATACAGGTTTTCGACAAGCTTTCTTT.

The chain couples TRBV4-1 to TRBJ2-1; D perhaps matches TRBD1 (6 bases). The CDR3 length is 16 residues. CDR1 is MGHRA and CDR2 is YSYEKL in the germline V gene. V lost 0 bases, J lost 5 bases, and 14 bases lay in between. CDR3 in DNA: TGCGCCAGCAGCCAAGAGGCCTACGCAGGGGACAATGAGCAGTTCTTC. Residues: CASSQEAYAGDNEQFF.

This chain links TRBV6-5 with TRBJ1-5; D is undetermined. CDR1 is MNHEY, CDR2 SVGAGI, per germline. The CDR3 totals 14 residues. V lost 4 bases, J lost 9 bases, and 16 bases lay in between. CDR3 region: CASSSVLGRRPQHF. The CDR3 nucleotides are TGTGCCAGCAGTTCGGTATTGGGGAGACGGCCCCAGCATTTT.

The V gene is TRBV14, the J gene TRBJ2-1; 8 bases are shared with TRBD2. Germline CDR1 is SGHDN and CDR2 is FVKESK. The V segment lost 1 base and the J segment 8 bases; nucleotides outside the gene matches: 7. The CDR3 sequence is 15 residues long. DNA of the CDR3: TGTGCCAGCAGCCAAGGCCTGCGGGGGGACGATGAGCAGTTCTTC. Translated, it gives CASSQGLRGDDEQFF.

This rearrangement joins TRBV6-5 to TRBJ2-7, with 8 nucleotides matching TRBD1. J lost 2 bases, V lost 6 bases, and 3 bases had no gene match. CDR3 length: 13 amino acids. The germline CDR1 and CDR2 sequences are MNHEY and SVGAGI. The CDR3 sequence is CASSQGATYEQYF. The CDR3 DNA reads as TGTGCCAGCAGCCAGGGGGCGACCTACGAGCAGTACTTC.

The chain has TRBV7-2 and TRBJ1-2; no definite D call. The CDR3 extends over 18 amino acids. V lost 1 base and J lost 4, with 22 bases in between. The germline gives CDR1 SGHTA, CDR2 FQGNSA. The CDR3 DNA reads as TGTGCCAGCAGCTTAGTGATAGCGGGAAGTTGGTCGGGCTATGGCTACACCTTC. It is translated as CASSLVIAGSWSGYGYTF.

Comments on this clone: Other DNA sequences in this specimen translate into the identical CDR3. The chain links TRBV11-2 to TRBJ2-7; D remains unclear. Trimming took off 1 base at V and 2 bases at J, with 3 bases between the two ends. There are 12 residues in the CDR3. The germline V gene encodes CDR1 SGHAT and CDR2 FQNNGV. The CDR3 coding sequence is TGTGCCAGCAGCTTAGGAGCCTACGAGCAGTACTTC. This translates into CASSLGAYEQYF.

The chain uses TRBV11-2 and TRBJ2-2, with 10 bases aligning to TRBD1. Germline V CDR1 and CDR2: SGHAT, FQNNGV. Trimming removed 6 bases from V and 0 bases from J; junction bases left unmatched: 10. This CDR3 comprises 18 residues. DNA of the CDR3: TGTGCCAGCAGTTCCTCACCGGGACAGGGGCCGAACACCGGGGAGCTGTTTTTT. The encoded protein is CASSSSPGQGPNTGELFF.